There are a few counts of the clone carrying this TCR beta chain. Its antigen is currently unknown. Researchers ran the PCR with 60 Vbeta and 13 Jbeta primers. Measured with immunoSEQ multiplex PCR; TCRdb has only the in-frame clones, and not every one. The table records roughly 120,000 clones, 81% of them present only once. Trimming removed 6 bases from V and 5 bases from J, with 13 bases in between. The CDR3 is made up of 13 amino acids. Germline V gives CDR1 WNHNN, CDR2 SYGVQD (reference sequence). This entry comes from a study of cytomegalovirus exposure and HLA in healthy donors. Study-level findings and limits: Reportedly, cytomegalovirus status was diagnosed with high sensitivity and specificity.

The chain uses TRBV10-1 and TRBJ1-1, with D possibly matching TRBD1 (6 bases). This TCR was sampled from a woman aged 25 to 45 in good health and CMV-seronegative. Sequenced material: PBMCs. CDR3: CASRFDRKTEAFF. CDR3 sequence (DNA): TGCGCCAGCAGATTCGACAGGAAGACTGAAGCTTTCTTT.